These 13 T cell receptor beta chains came from one sample sequenced in a study of blood T cell repertoires in COVID-19. Sequencing was performed with immunoSEQ multiplex PCR; in TCRdb, only in-frame clones are kept and a portion is missing. The sample holds some 250,000 clones, around 90% seen once. Source material: peripheral blood. Every receptor here comes from a woman between 40 and 55 years old who had recovered from COVID-19.

The chain combines TRBV7-5 with TRBJ2-7; the table's D call, TRBD2, was not checked against the DNA. TRBV7-5 is recorded as a pseudogene. CDR3 length: 15 amino acids. Written as DNA, the CDR3 is TGTGCCAGAAGCCACGGGACTAGCAGTTACTACGAGCAGTACTTC. The encoded protein is CARSHGTSSYYEQYF.

This clone was found once. The chain carries TRBV14 and TRBJ1-3, with no clear D. Between the trimmed V and J ends, which lost 1 base and 5 bases, there was a span of 6 bases. Per the germline V gene, CDR1 is SGHDN and CDR2 is FVKESK. The CDR3 is 13 amino acids. The CDR3 spells CASSQVLRNTIYF. DNA for the CDR3: TGTGCCAGCAGCCAAGTCCTAAGAAACACCATATATTTT.

The V gene is TRBV5-8, the J gene TRBJ2-1, with D tentatively TRBD1 (5 bases). The V and J ends lost 0 bases and 8 bases respectively, with 9 bases between them. Germline V lookup: CDR1 SGHTS, CDR2 YDEGEE. CDR3 size: 13 residues. The DNA for the CDR3 is TGTGCCAGCAGCTTGGGCGACAGCTATGAGCAGTTCTTC. Its protein product is CASSLGDSYEQFF.

The chain links TRBV5-8 to TRBJ2-1; TRBD2 matches 14 bases. This CDR3 region has 15 residues. Trimming took 4 bases from V and 8 from J; bases not matched to a gene: 5. Germline V CDR1 and CDR2: SGHTS, YDEGEE. CDR3 sequence reads: CASSPTSGRADEQFF. The CDR3 DNA reads TGTGCCAGCAGCCCGACTAGCGGGAGGGCTGATGAGCAGTTCTTC. Using reference TRBV5-8 and TRBJ2-1 for the parts outside the CDR3, the full variable domain is EAGVTQSPTHLIKTRGQQATLRCSPISGHTSVYWYQQALGLGLQFLLWYDEGEERNRGNFPPRFSGRQFPNYSSELNVNALELEDSALYLCASSPTSGRADEQFFGPGTRLTVL.

The chain is built from TRBV18 and TRBJ2-3, with TRBD1 identical over 7 bases. The CDR3 is made up of 12 amino acids. With V trimmed by 3 bases and J by 6 bases, 0 bases remained unmatched. Germline CDR1 and CDR2: KGHSH and LQKENI. CDR3: CASSPTGDTQYF. The CDR3 DNA reads as TGTGCCAGCTCACCGACAGGGGATACGCAGTATTTT.

CDR3 nucleotide sequence: TGTGCCACCAGCAGACCGGTAGCGGGAGGGTCGGGTGAGCAGTTCTTC. It yields the protein CATSRPVAGGSGEQFF. This chain links TRBV15 with TRBJ2-1, with 11 bases that match TRBD2. The V gene's germline CDR1 is LNHNV and CDR2 YYDKDF (reference sequence). The CDR3 has 16 amino acids. Germline trimming cut 2 bases from V and 9 bases from J; bases unmatched to any gene: 9. The whole variable domain, filled in from reference TRBV15 and TRBJ2-1, reads DAMVIQNPRYQVTQFGKPVTLSCSQTLNHNVMYWYQQKSSQAPKLLFHYYDKDFNNEADTPDNFQSRRPNTSFCFLDIRSPGLGDTAMYLCATSRPVAGGSGEQFFGPGTRLTVL.

The chain joins TRBV11-3 to TRBJ1-3; tentative D call: TRBD1 (6 bases). CDR1 SGHNT and CDR2 YENEEA come from the germline V gene. The CDR3 runs 14 residues. V lost 5 bases to trimming and J lost 8 bases, with 16 bases between them. This CDR3 reads CASSDTGSPDTIYF. The CDR3 bases are TGTGCCAGCAGCGATACAGGGTCTCCGGACACCATATATTTT.

The chain is built from TRBV7-9 and TRBJ2-7, with D tentatively TRBD1 (6 bases). Germline CDR1 reads SEHNR; CDR2 reads FQNEAQ (reference sequence). This CDR3 has 13 amino acids. V lost 10 bases and J lost 4, with 17 bases in between. The CDR3 loop is CATHRDNGYEQYF. In DNA form, the CDR3 reads TGTGCCACCCACCGGGACAACGGATACGAGCAGTACTTC. Drawing the rest from reference TRBV7-9 and TRBJ2-7, the complete variable domain is DTGVSQNPRHKITKRGQNVTFRCDPISEHNRLYWYRQTLGQGPEFLTYFQNEAQLEKSRLLSDRFSAERPKGSFSTLEIQRTEQGDSAMYLCATHRDNGYEQYFGPGTRLTVT.

The J gene is TRBJ1-2, the V gene TRBV3-1 (or the pseudogene TRBV3-2); perhaps TRBD1 as D (6 bases). Deletions cut 0 bases from V and 7 bases from J, with 24 bases between. This CDR3 is built from 18 residues. Germline V gives CDR1 LGHDT, CDR2 YNNKEL (reference sequence). CDR3 residues: CASSQDLGGGPHGGGYTF. In DNA, the CDR3 is TGTGCCAGCAGCCAAGATCTTGGGGGGGGGCCACACGGTGGTGGCTACACCTTC.

V is TRBV30 and J is TRBJ1-1; D might be TRBD1 (6 bases). This CDR3 is 13 amino acids long. V dropped 3 bases and J dropped 5 bases, with 13 bases sitting between them. Germline loops: CDR1 GTSNPN, CDR2 SVGIG (reference sequence). CDR3 nucleotides: TGTGCCTGGAGGGCACAGGGAGTGACTGAAGCTTTCTTT. It encodes CAWRAQGVTEAFF.

The rearrangement links TRBV9 to TRBJ2-1; tentative D call: TRBD2 (6 bases). CDR3 length: 16 residues. CDR1 SGDLS and CDR2 YYNGEE come from the germline V gene. Trimming stripped 0 bases from V and 3 bases from J, with 13 bases between. In DNA, the CDR3 is TGTGCCAGCAGCGTAGCGGCGGGATCACTCTACAATGAGCAGTTCTTC. Amino acid sequence: CASSVAAGSLYNEQFF.

The V call is TRBV19, the J call TRBJ1-2; D remains ambiguous. CDR1 is LNHDA and CDR2 is SQIVND in the germline V gene (reference sequence). V was clipped by 0 bases and J by 8 bases, with 7 bases between them. The CDR3 is 12 residues long. DNA for the CDR3: TGTGCCAGTAGTATAGACCGGTACGGCTACACCTTC. It translates to CASSIDRYGYTF.

The chain couples TRBV6-5 to TRBJ2-7; 8 nucleotides line up with TRBD2. In germline, CDR1 is MNHEY, CDR2 SVGAGI. This CDR3 spans 15 amino acids. The V and J ends lost 8 bases and 2 bases, in that order; junction bases with no gene match: 11. Written as DNA, the CDR3 is TGTGCCAGCCAGCCGGCCTTAGCGGGGACCTACGAGCAGTACTTC. Encoded protein: CASQPALAGTYEQYF.